These 15 T cell receptor beta chains were sequenced from one sample in a study of T cell responses to AZD1222 COVID-19 vaccine. This table comes from immunoSEQ multiplex PCR, and its TCRdb copy is limited to in-frame clones, with some not included. Of over 100,000 clones listed, more than 85% were seen once; the top ten hold approximately 1.6%. This material consisted of peripheral blood, taken on day 0 of AZD1222 vaccination. The source is an adult in good health.

This chain links TRBV6-1 with TRBJ1-3; D is uncertain. This CDR3 contains 16 residues. The germline CDR1 and CDR2 sequences are MNHNS and SASEGT. V lost 1 base to trimming and J lost 2 bases, with 12 bases between them. CDR3 in amino acids: CASSEEVGFTGNTIYF. Written as DNA, the CDR3 is TGTGCCAGCAGTGAAGAAGTGGGTTTCACTGGAAACACCATATATTTT.

The genes are TRBV5-4 and TRBJ2-5, with TRBD2 identical over 7 bases. This CDR3 contains 14 residues. After removal of 2 bases from V and 3 bases from J, the junction contained 4 bases not matched to a gene. Germline V CDR1 and CDR2: SGHNT, YYREEE (reference sequence). Written as DNA, the CDR3 is TGTGCCAGCAGCTTAGCGGGGCAAGAAGAGACCCAGTACTTC. Translating gives CASSLAGQEETQYF.

The V call is TRBV11-2, the J call TRBJ2-2; the D is unclear. Germline CDR1 SGHAT, CDR2 FQNNGV. CDR3 length: 14 amino acids. Deletions cut 5 bases from V and 7 bases from J, with 14 bases between. The CDR3 DNA follows: TGTGCCAGCAGCCAATTTATGGAAAGCGGGGAGCTGTTTTTT. Its translation is CASSQFMESGELFF.

This chain connects TRBV3-1 (or the pseudogene TRBV3-2) to TRBJ2-5; D could derive from TRBD1 or TRBD2 (5 bases each). The ends were cut back, 4 bases at V and 10 bases at J, with 22 bases in the middle. This CDR3 has 15 amino acids. Germline V gene data show CDR1 as LGHDT and CDR2 as YNNKEL (reference sequence). CDR3 in DNA: TGTGCCAGCAGCCCCAGGGACGGCGCGTGGAGTGACCAGTACTTC. Translated, it gives CASSPRDGAWSDQYF.

The V and J genes are TRBV15 and TRBJ2-1; 7 bases align to TRBD2. Trimming removed 6 bases from V and 7 bases from J; junction bases left unmatched: 12. The CDR3 loop spans 15 amino acids. Germline V gives CDR1 LNHNV, CDR2 YYDKDF (reference sequence). DNA of the CDR3: TGTGCCACCAGAACGGGGACTACCGGTGGGAATGAGCAGTTCTTC. Translated: CATRTGTTGGNEQFF. The entire variable domain, with the rest obtained from reference TRBV15 and TRBJ2-1, is as follows: DAMVIQNPRYQVTQFGKPVTLSCSQTLNHNVMYWYQQKSSQAPKLLFHYYDKDFNNEADTPDNFQSRRPNTSFCFLDIRSPGLGDTAMYLCATRTGTTGGNEQFFGPGTRLTVL.

V and J are TRBV7-3 and TRBJ2-2; TRBD1 matches 7 bases. V lost 3 bases and J lost 1; bases outside the gene matches: 17. The V gene's germline CDR1 is SGHTA and CDR2 FQGTGA. The CDR3 is made up of 20 amino acids. CDR3 loop: CASSFKSRLTGEQNTGELFF. For the CDR3, the DNA is TGTGCCAGCAGCTTCAAGAGCCGCCTAACAGGGGAGCAGAACACCGGGGAGCTGTTTTTT.

This chain uses TRBV18 with TRBJ2-3; a weak D match, TRBD1 (5 bases). CDR1 is KGHSH and CDR2 is LQKENI in the germline V gene. The CDR3 has 16 residues. The V and J ends lost 0 bases and 2 bases respectively, with 12 bases between them. CDR3 protein: CASSPPVDSHTDTQYF. In DNA, the CDR3 is TGTGCCAGCTCACCACCAGTCGACAGCCACACAGATACGCAGTATTTT.

The chain couples TRBV19 to TRBJ1-5; D is possibly TRBD1 (5 bases). The length of the CDR3 is 15 residues. V gave up 0 bases and J gave up 4 bases, with 10 bases separating them. Germline V gene lookup returns CDR1 LNHDA and CDR2 SQIVND (reference sequence). The CDR3 protein is CASSIDGGVNQPQHF. CDR3 bases: TGTGCCAGTAGTATAGATGGGGGTGTGAATCAGCCCCAGCATTTT.

The rearrangement joins TRBV5-1 to TRBJ2-1; D possibly corresponds to TRBD2 (6 bases). The germline V gene has CDR1 SGHRS and CDR2 YFSETQ. The CDR3 totals 17 residues. Trimming pared 3 bases from V and 0 bases from J, leaving 16 bases between. The CDR3 DNA reads TGCGCCAGCAGCTGGGGGTCAAGCGGGTACTCCTACAATGAGCAGTTCTTC. Translating it yields CASSWGSSGYSYNEQFF.

The gene calls are TRBV11-3 and TRBJ2-3; the D gene is possibly TRBD1 (6 bases). The CDR3 consists of 15 residues. Germline values: CDR1 SGHNT, CDR2 YENEEA. Trimming pared 4 bases from V and 2 bases from J, leaving 13 bases between. The CDR3 region is CASSYAGTTTDTQYF. The CDR3 nucleotides are TGTGCCAGCAGCTACGCCGGGACAACCACAGATACGCAGTATTTT.

The chain recombines TRBV9 with TRBJ2-7; 11 bases match TRBD2. The CDR3 spans 14 residues. V trimming: 2 bases; J trimming: 3 bases; junction bases outside the gene matches: 1. Germline CDR1 is SGDLS and CDR2 is YYNGEE. In DNA, the CDR3 is TGTGCCAGCAGCGTGGGACTAGCGGTCTACGAGCAGTACTTC. This sequence encodes CASSVGLAVYEQYF.

The chain joins TRBV4-3 to TRBJ2-2; possible D gene TRBD1, 6 bases. Germline lookup yields CDR1 LGHNA and CDR2 YSLEER. CDR3 length: 17 amino acids. V lost 0 bases and J 0 bases, leaving 11 bases between the germline ends. In nucleotides, the CDR3 is TGCGCCAGCAGCCAAGATTCGGGACATTCGAACACCGGGGAGCTGTTTTTT. As protein: CASSQDSGHSNTGELFF.

The chain combines TRBV2 with TRBJ1-3; 7 bases line up with TRBD1. V was pared by 6 bases and J by 2 bases, with 4 bases of the junction left unmatched. CDR3 size: 14 residues. Looked up from germline, CDR1 is SNHLY and CDR2 is FYNNEI. The CDR3 here is CASRPQGAGNTIYF. Written as DNA, the CDR3 is TGTGCCAGCAGGCCTCAGGGGGCTGGAAACACCATATATTTT.

The rearrangement links TRBV19 to TRBJ1-2; perhaps TRBD1 as D (5 bases). CDR3 length: 13 residues. Germline CDR1 is LNHDA and CDR2 is SQIVND (reference sequence). Deletions cut 5 bases from V and 4 bases from J, with 11 bases between. The CDR3 sequence: CASSPDSSYGYTF. The CDR3 nucleotides are TGTGCCAGTAGTCCCGACAGCTCCTATGGCTACACCTTC.

A note on this clone: The junction departs from germline at one end; a sequencing error may be responsible. This chain connects TRBV6-2 or TRBV6-3 to TRBJ2-7; D remains ambiguous. The CDR3 extends over 14 amino acids. From germline, CDR1 is MNHEY and CDR2 SVGEGT. In DNA form, the CDR3 reads TGTGCCAGCAGTGACTCACCAGTCTCCTACGAGCAGTACTTC. Translating it yields CASSDSPVSYEQYF.